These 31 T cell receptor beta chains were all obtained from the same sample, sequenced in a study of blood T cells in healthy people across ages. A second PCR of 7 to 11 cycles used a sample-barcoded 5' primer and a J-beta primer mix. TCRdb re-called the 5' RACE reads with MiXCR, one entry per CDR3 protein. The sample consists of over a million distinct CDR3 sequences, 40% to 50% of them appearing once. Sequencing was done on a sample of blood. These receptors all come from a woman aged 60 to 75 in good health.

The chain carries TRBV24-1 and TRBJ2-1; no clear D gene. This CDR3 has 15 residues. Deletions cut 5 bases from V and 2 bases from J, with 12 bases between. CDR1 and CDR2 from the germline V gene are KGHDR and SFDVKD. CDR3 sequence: CATSGSAETYNEQFF. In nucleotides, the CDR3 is TGTGCCACCAGTGGGTCGGCGGAGACCTACAATGAGCAGTTCTTC.

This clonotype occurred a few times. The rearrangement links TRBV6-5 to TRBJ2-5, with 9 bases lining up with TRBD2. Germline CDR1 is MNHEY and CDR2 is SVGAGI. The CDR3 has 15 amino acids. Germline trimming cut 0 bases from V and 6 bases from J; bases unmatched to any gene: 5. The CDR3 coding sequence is TGTGCCAGCAGTTACTCAGGAACTAGCGGGCAGACCCAGTACTTC. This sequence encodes CASSYSGTSGQTQYF.

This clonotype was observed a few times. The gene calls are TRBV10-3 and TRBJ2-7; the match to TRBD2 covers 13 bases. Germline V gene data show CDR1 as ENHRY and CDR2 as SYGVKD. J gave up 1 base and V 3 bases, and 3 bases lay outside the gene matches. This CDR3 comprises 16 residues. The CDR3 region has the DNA TGTGCCATCAGTGATTTGACTAGCGGGAGGTCCTACGAGCAGTACTTC. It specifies CAISDLTSGRSYEQYF.

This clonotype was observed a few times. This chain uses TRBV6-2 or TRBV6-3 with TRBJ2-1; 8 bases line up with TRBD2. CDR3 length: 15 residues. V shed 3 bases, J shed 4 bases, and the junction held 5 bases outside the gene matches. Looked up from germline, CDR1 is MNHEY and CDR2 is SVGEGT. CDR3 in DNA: TGTGCCAGCAGTTATCGGGGGGGCGAGTACAATGAGCAGTTCTTC. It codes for CASSYRGGEYNEQFF.

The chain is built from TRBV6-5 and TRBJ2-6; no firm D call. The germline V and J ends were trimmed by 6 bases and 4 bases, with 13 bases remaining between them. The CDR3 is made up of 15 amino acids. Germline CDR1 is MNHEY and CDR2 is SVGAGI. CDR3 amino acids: CASRPRTPGANVLTF. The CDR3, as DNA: TGTGCCAGCAGACCCCGGACGCCAGGGGCCAACGTCCTGACTTTC.

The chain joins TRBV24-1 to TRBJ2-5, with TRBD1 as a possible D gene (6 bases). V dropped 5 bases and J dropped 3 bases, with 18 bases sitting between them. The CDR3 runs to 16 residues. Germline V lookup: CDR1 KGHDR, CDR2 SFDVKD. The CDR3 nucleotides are TGTGCCACCAGTGCCGGACGGGACACCGGGGAAGAGACCCAGTACTTC. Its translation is CATSAGRDTGEETQYF.

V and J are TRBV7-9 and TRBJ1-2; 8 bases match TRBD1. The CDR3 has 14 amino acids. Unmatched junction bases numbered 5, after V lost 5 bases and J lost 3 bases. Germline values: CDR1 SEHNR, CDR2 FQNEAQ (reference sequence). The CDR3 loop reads CASSLQGGYYGYTF. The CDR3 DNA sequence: TGTGCCAGCAGCCTACAGGGGGGGTACTATGGCTACACCTTC.

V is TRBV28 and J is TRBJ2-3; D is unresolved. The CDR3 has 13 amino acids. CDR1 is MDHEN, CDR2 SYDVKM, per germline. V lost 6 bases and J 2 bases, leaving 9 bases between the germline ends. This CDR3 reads CASRTIPTDTQYF. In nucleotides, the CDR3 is TGTGCCAGCAGAACGATCCCCACAGATACGCAGTATTTT.

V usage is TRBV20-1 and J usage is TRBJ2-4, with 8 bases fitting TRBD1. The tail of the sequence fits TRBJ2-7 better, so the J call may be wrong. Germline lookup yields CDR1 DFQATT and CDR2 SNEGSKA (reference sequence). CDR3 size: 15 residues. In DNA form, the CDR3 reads TGCAGTGCTAGAGGGGATGCCGGGACAGGCTACGAGCAGTACTTC. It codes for CSARGDAGTGYEQYF.

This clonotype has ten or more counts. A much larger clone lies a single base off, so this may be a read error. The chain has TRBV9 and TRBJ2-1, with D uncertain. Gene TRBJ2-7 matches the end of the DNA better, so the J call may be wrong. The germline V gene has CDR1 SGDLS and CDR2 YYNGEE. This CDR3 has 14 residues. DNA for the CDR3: TGTGCCAGCAGCGTAGGCCTGTCCTACAATGAGCAGTACTTC. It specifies CASSVGLSYNEQYF.

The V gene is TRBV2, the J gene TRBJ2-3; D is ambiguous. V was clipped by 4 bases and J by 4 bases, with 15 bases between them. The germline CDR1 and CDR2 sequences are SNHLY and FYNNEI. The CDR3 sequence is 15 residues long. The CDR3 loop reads CASSAVMSLADTQYF. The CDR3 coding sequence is TGTGCCAGCAGTGCCGTCATGTCACTCGCAGATACGCAGTATTTT.

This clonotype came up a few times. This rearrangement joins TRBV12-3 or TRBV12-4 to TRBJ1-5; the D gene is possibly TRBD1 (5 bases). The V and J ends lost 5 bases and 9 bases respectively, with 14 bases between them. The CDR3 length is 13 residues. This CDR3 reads CASSPGGERPQHF. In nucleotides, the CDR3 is TGTGCCAGCAGTCCGGGGGGGGAGAGGCCCCAGCATTTT.

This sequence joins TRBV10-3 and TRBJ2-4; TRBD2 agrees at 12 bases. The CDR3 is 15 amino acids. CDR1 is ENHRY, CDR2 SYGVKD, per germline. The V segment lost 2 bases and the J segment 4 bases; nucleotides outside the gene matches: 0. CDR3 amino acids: CAISELAGGKNIQYF. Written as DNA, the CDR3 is TGTGCCATCAGTGAGCTAGCGGGAGGGAAAAACATTCAGTACTTC.

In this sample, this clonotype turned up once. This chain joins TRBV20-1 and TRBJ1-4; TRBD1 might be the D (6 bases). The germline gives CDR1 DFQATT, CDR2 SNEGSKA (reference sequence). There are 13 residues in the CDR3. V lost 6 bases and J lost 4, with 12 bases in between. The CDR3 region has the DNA TGCAGTGCCCTAGGGGGTTATAATGAAAAACTGTTTTTT. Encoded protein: CSALGGYNEKLFF.

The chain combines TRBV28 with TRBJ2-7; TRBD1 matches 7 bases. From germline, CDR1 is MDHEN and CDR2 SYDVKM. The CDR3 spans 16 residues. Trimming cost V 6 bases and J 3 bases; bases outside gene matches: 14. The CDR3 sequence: CASSPPDRAPDYEQYF. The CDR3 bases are TGTGCCAGCAGCCCCCCCGACAGGGCCCCCGACTACGAGCAGTACTTC.

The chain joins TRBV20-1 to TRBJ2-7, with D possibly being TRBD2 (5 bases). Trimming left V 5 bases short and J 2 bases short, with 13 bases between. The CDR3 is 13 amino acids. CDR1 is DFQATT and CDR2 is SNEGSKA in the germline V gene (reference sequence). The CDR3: CSASGLGAYEQYF. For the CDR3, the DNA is TGCAGTGCTTCTGGACTCGGAGCCTACGAGCAGTACTTC.

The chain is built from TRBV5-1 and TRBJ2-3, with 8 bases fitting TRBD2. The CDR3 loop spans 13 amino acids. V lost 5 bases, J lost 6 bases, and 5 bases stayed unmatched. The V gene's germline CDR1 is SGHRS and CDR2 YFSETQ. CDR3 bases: TGCGCCAGCAGTAGCGGGAAGCGGGATACGCAGTATTTT. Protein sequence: CASSSGKRDTQYF.

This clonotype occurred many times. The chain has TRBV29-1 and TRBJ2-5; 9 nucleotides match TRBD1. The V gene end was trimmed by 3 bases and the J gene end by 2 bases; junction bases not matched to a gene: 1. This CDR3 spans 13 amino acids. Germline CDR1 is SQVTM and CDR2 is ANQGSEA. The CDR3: CSVDGTGQETQYF. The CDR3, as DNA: TGCAGCGTTGACGGGACAGGGCAAGAGACCCAGTACTTC.

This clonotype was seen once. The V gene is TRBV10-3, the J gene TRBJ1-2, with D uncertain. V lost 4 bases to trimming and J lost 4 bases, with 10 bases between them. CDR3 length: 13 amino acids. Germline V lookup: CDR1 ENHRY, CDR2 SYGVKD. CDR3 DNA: TGTGCCATCAGTGTGGCAGCCCTCTATGGCTACACCTTC. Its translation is CAISVAALYGYTF.

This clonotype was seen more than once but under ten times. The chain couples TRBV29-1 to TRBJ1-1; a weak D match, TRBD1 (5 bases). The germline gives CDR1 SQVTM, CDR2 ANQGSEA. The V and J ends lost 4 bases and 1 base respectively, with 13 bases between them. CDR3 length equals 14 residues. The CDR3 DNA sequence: TGCAGCGTTGTACAGGCGGTTCAGAACACTGAAGCTTTCTTT. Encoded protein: CSVVQAVQNTEAFF.

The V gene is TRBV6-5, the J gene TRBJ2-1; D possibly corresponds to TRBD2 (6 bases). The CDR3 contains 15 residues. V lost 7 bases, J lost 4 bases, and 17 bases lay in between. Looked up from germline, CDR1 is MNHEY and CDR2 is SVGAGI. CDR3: CASKPAGGAYNEQFF. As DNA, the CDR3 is TGTGCCAGCAAACCGGCTGGCGGGGCATACAATGAGCAGTTCTTC.

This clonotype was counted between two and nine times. In nucleotides, the CDR3 is TGTGCCAGCAGTCCCCAAATGGGACAGGGGGCCGGCGAGCAGTACTTC. Translation gives CASSPQMGQGAGEQYF. The chain has TRBV12-3 or TRBV12-4 and TRBJ2-5, with 12 bases aligning to TRBD1. The closer fit of TRBJ2-7 to the DNA end suggests the J call may be wrong. CDR3 size: 16 residues.

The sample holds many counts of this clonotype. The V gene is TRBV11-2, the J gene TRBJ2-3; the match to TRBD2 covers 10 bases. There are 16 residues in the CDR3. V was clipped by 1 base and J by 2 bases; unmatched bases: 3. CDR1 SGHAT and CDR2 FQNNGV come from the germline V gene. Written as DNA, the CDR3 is TGTGCCAGCAGCTTAGGCCTAGCGGGAGACACAGATACGCAGTATTTT. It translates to CASSLGLAGDTDTQYF.

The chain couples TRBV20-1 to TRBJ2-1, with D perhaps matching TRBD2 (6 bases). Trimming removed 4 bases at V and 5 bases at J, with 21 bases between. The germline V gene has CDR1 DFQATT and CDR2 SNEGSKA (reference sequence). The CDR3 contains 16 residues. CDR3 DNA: TGCAGTGCTAACAAACTTGGGGCGGGAATCCACAATGAGCAGTTCTTC. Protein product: CSANKLGAGIHNEQFF.

The CDR3 sequence: CASSGDGISPLHF. CDR3 in DNA: TGTGCCAGCAGTGGGGACGGAATTTCACCCCTCCACTTT. V gene TRBV6-1 combines with J gene TRBJ1-6, with TRBD1 as a possible D gene (5 bases). The CDR3 extends over 13 amino acids. Germline V CDR1 and CDR2: MNHNS, SASEGT. The V and J ends lost 4 bases and 9 bases respectively, with 10 bases between them.

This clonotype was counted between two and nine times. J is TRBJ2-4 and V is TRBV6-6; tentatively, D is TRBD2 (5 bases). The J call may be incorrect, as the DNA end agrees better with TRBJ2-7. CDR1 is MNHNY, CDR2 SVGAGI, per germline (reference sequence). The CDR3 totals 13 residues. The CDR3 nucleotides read TGTGCCAGCAAGGGAGCGTTCTCCTACGAGCAGTACTTC. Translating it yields CASKGAFSYEQYF.

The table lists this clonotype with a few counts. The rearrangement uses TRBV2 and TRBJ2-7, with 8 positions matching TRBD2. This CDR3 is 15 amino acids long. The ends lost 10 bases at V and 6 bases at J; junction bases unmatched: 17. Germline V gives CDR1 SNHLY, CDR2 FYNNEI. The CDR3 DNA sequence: TGTGCCATCGACTTTAGCGGGATGTCCCGTAGCGAGCAGTACTTC. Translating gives CAIDFSGMSRSEQYF.

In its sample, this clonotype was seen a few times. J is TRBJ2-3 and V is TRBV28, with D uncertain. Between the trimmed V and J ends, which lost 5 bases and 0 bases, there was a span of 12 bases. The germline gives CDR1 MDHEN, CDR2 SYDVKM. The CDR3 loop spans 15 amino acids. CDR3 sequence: CASSPTTPSTDTQYF. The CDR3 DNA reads TGTGCCAGCAGTCCGACGACACCAAGCACAGATACGCAGTATTTT.

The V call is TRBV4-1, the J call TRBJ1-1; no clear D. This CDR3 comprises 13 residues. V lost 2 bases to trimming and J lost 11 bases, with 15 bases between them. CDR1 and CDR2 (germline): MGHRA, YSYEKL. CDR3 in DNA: TGCGCCAGCAGCCAAAATACCGCGCGCGGGGCTTTCTTT. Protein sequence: CASSQNTARGAFF.

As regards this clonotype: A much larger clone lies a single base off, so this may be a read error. The CDR3 sequence: CAGSSAYNEQFF. CDR3 coding DNA: TGTGCCGGCAGCTCAGCATACAATGAGCAGTTCTTC. The rearrangement uses TRBV7-2 and TRBJ2-1; D remains unclear. Germline loops: CDR1 SGHTA, CDR2 FQGNSA. The CDR3 has 12 amino acids. Filled out from reference TRBV7-2 and TRBJ2-1, the complete variable domain reads GAGVSQSPSNKVTEKGKDVELRCDPISGHTALYWYRQSLGQGLEFLIYFQGNSAPDKSGLPSDRFSAERTGGSVSTLTIQRTQQEDSAVYLCAGSSAYNEQFFGPGTRLTVL.

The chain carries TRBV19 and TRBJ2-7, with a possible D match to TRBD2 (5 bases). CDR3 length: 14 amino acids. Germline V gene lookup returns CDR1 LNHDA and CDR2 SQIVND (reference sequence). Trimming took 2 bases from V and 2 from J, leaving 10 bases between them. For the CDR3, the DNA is TGTGCCAGTAGTATACAGGTGACTACCTACGAGCAGTACTTC. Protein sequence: CASSIQVTTYEQYF.